The clone carrying this TCR beta chain was observed many times. 5'RACE template switching added a universal primer site and UMIs to TCR cDNA. One entry per CDR3 protein, called by TCRdb with MiXCR from the 5' RACE reads. Among more than 15,000 distinct CDR3 sequences, under 5% were seen once, and the ten largest hold 0.4%. This sample is drawn from a study of T cells after yellow fever vaccination. Background on the study: The authors sorted the EM, EMRA, CM and Tscm memory subsets using CD3, CD45RA, CCR7 and CD95. Where fractions had low cell numbers, libraries were prepared from them with the SMART-Seq v4 Ultra Low Input RNA kit.

J was trimmed by 4 bases and V by 5 bases; bases with no gene match: 5. The CDR3 runs 14 residues. Notes on the study in general: Relatively few clonotypes were ones that appeared in both CD4 and CD8 compartments.

This specimen consisted of PBMCs, either bulk or a sorted T-cell subset (CD4+, CD8+, memory, or dextramer-sorted; not recorded which), obtained 15 days after the yellow fever booster vaccination. This clonotype was sampled from a man aged 25-45 years who received the YFV17D yellow fever vaccine. The gene calls are TRBV12-3 or TRBV12-4 and TRBJ2-3; 8 nucleotides align to TRBD1. In DNA form, the CDR3 reads TGTGCCAGCAGTCTGGACAGGGAGGCAGATACGCAGTATTTT. Translation: CASSLDREADTQYF.